This TCR beta chain was profiled in a study of blood T cell repertoires in COVID-19. In its sample, this clone was seen a few times. In the source study's methods: Scientists estimated how many nucleated cells there were by amplifying reference gene primers. The assay was immunoSEQ multiplex PCR, and TCRdb's table has in-frame clones only and misses some. D and trimming come from the DNA, and the V and J calls and clone size come from that table. The sample lists fewer than 700,000 clones, around nine tenths occurring once. The CDR3 has 15 residues. Germline trimming cut 4 bases from V and 4 bases from J; bases unmatched to any gene: 1. CDR1 is SGHNT, CDR2 YYREEE, per germline (reference sequence).

The receptor was derived from a woman aged 50 to 60 with COVID-19, enrolled during active disease. The genes are TRBV5-4 and TRBJ2-3; TRBD2 matches at 15 bases. Input material: peripheral blood. This CDR3 is CASSRTSGGADTQYF. The CDR3 bases are TGTGCCAGCAGCCGGACTAGCGGGGGGGCAGATACGCAGTATTTT.